This TCR beta chain was sequenced during a study of shared clonotypes between healthy human individuals. General study points: Unshared clonotypes carried lower generation probabilities than those common to all four donors. The sole specimen, blood, was sampled, and tissue repertoires likely differ.

CD45RO-negative cells were positively selected for CCR7, leaving out terminally differentiated effector memory CD45RA+ cells. Germline CDR1 is SGHTA and CDR2 is FQGNSA. V was clipped by 1 base and J by 0 bases, with 18 bases between them. CDR3 length: 19 residues. About this clone: Antigen specificity is unknown.

Each subset's genomic DNA was shared equally among a number of immunoSEQ plates. Assay used: immunoSEQ multiplex PCR; TCRdb lists only in-frame clones, some missing. In the table there are about 2 million clones, less than 95% of which are singletons. This TCR was recovered from a man between 18 and 29 years old in good health. The chain carries TRBV7-2 and TRBJ1-4, with a tentative D call TRBD1 (5 bases). Sequenced material: naive CD8+ T cells sorted from blood. The CDR3 sequence: CASSLGVLGRLATNEKLFF. The CDR3, as DNA: TGTGCCAGCAGCTTAGGGGTTTTGGGACGCCTTGCAACTAATGAAAAACTGTTTTTT.